This T cell receptor (beta chain) was recorded in a study of T-cell reconstitution after alpha-beta-depleted transplantation in children. Findings of the study overall: The high TCRbeta diversity at day 60 in some patients came from surviving recipient T cells and thymic progenitors.

In the case of this clonotype: Antigen specificity is unknown.

Trimming at V came to 1 base and at J to 3 bases, leaving 6 bases not matched to a gene. This CDR3 has 15 residues. Germline V gene data show CDR1 as SGHRS and CDR2 as YFSETQ. Unique molecular identifiers were incorporated during preparation of the TCRbeta library. TCRdb reprocessed the PCR reads via MiXCR and lists one record per CDR3 protein. The sample lists roughly 490,000 distinct CDR3 sequences, about 10% occurring once. The sequence was collected from a female patient aged 2-15 years who had a stem cell transplant for aplastic anemia, so the T cells may come from the graft donor. The sample was PBMCs, mostly from graft donor cells, taken 180 days after TCRalphabeta/CD19-depleted stem cell transplant. The chain recombines TRBV5-1 with TRBJ2-7, with 8 nucleotides matching TRBD1. This chain's CDR3 is CASSLWRRGLYEQYF. Here the CDR3 DNA reads TGCGCCAGCAGCTTGTGGCGCAGGGGGCTCTACGAGCAGTACTTC.